The text below deals with one T cell receptor (beta chain). Other DNA sequences from this sample encode an identical CDR3 as well. The sample comes from a study of shared clonotypes between healthy human individuals. Produced via immunoSEQ multiplex PCR; TCRdb's table is partial and in-frame only. This table has about 1.5 million clones, 98% appearing once. The clonotype comes from a young man in good health. Sequencing was done on a sample of naive CD4+ T cells sorted from blood. The subset was: CD45RA+ positively selected.

The CDR3 sequence is CASSPGGGSSYEQYF. CDR3 nucleotide sequence: TGCGCCAGCAGCCCAGGAGGGGGCAGCTCCTACGAGCAGTACTTC. V and J are TRBV5-1 and TRBJ2-7, with D tentatively TRBD1 (7 bases). CDR1 SGHRS and CDR2 YFSETQ come from the germline V gene. Trimming cost V 4 bases and J 0 bases, with 14 bases left between them. The CDR3 spans 15 residues.